A single sample gave rise to the 26 T cell receptor beta chains below, sequenced in a study of shared clonotypes between healthy human individuals. TCRdb's copy holds only in-frame clones and misses some; the assay was immunoSEQ multiplex PCR. In the table there are approximately 2.5 million clones, around 94% of which are singletons. Material: naive CD4+ T cells sorted from blood. The subset was: CD45RA+ positively selected. These receptors originate from a man aged 18 to 29 in good health.

J is TRBJ2-7 and V is TRBV5-4; 8 nucleotides align to TRBD1. CDR1 is SGHNT, CDR2 YYREEE, per germline (reference sequence). CDR3 size: 15 residues. With 4 bases clipped from V and 2 bases from J, the junction kept 8 bases outside the gene matches. CDR3 amino acids: CASSGGQGNTYEQYF. CDR3 bases: TGTGCCAGCAGCGGAGGACAGGGTAACACCTACGAGCAGTACTTC.

DNA for the CDR3: TGTGCCAGCAGTCCGGGTTTGGGGGCATCTCAGCCCCAGCATTTT. Encoded protein: CASSPGLGASQPQHF. The V gene is TRBV7-9, the J gene TRBJ1-5; TRBD1 is a possible D gene (6 bases). Germline V CDR1 and CDR2: SEHNR, FQNEAQ (reference sequence). V was trimmed by 6 bases and J by 6 bases, leaving 18 bases between them. This CDR3 comprises 15 residues. Complete variable domain (other parts from reference TRBV7-9 and TRBJ1-5): DTGVSQNPRHKITKRGQNVTFRCDPISEHNRLYWYRQTLGQGPEFLTYFQNEAQLEKSRLLSDRFSAERPKGSFSTLEIQRTEQGDSAMYLCASSPGLGASQPQHFGDGTRLSIL.

This clone has only one observation. This CDR3 is CAISESGQGMSETQYF. Here the CDR3 DNA reads TGTGCCATCAGTGAGTCCGGACAGGGGATGTCGGAGACCCAGTACTTC. This chain joins TRBV10-3 and TRBJ2-5, with 9 bases matching TRBD1. There are 16 residues in the CDR3. CDR1 ENHRY and CDR2 SYGVKD come from the germline V gene. Trimming at V came to 0 bases and at J to 5 bases, leaving 7 bases not matched to a gene.

This chain uses TRBV18 with TRBJ1-2; 9 bases are a match to TRBD1. The CDR3 loop spans 14 amino acids. From germline, CDR1 is KGHSH and CDR2 LQKENI. V gave up 8 bases and J gave up 2 bases; unmatched junction bases: 6. DNA for the CDR3: TGTGCCAGCGCTAAGACAGGGGGGAACTATGGCTACACCTTC. It is translated as CASAKTGGNYGYTF.

The chain is built from TRBV28 and TRBJ1-4, with D possibly matching TRBD1 (6 bases). Germline V gene sequence: CDR1 MDHEN, CDR2 SYDVKM. Trimming removed 3 bases at V and 6 bases at J, with 17 bases between. The CDR3 is made up of 16 amino acids. CDR3 sequence reads: CASSLVTAGEDEKLFF. The CDR3 DNA is TGTGCCAGCAGTTTGGTTACCGCAGGGGAGGATGAAAAACTGTTTTTT.

The rearrangement links TRBV6-1 to TRBJ2-2, with D possibly called TRBD1 or TRBD2 (5 bases each). This CDR3 is 15 amino acids long. Per germline, CDR1 MNHNS and CDR2 SASEGT. V was pared by 6 bases and J by 1 base, with 12 bases between. DNA of the CDR3: TGTGCCAGCAGGCCCGGGACGGTGAACACCGGGGAGCTGTTTTTT. Translating it yields CASRPGTVNTGELFF.

CDR3 sequence: CAISEMWGQGILQTQYF. The CDR3, as DNA: TGTGCCATCAGTGAAATGTGGGGACAGGGGATCCTCCAGACCCAGTACTTC. V usage is TRBV10-3 and J usage is TRBJ2-5; 10 positions agree with TRBD1. The J segment lost 6 bases and the V segment lost 3 bases, leaving 13 bases of the junction unmatched. This CDR3 has 17 amino acids. Per germline, CDR1 ENHRY and CDR2 SYGVKD.

The V gene is TRBV5-1, the J gene TRBJ2-7; 9 nucleotides line up with TRBD1. This CDR3 has 15 residues. Germline V gives CDR1 SGHRS, CDR2 YFSETQ. V trimming: 0 bases; J trimming: 2 bases; junction bases outside the gene matches: 3. The CDR3 nucleotides are TGCGCCAGCAGCTTGGCGAGGGACAGGGCCTACGAGCAGTACTTC. Translation: CASSLARDRAYEQYF. The whole variable domain, remainder taken from reference TRBV5-1 and TRBJ2-7, is KAGVTQTPRYLIKTRGQQVTLSCSPISGHRSVSWYQQTPGQGLQFLFEYFSETQRNKGNFPGRFSGRQFSNSRSEMNVSTLELGDSALYLCASSLARDRAYEQYFGPGTRLTVT.

The chain has TRBV5-1 and TRBJ2-7, with D tentatively TRBD2 (7 bases). Deletions cut 0 bases from V and 3 bases from J, with 10 bases between. The CDR3 is 14 amino acids. Germline V gene data show CDR1 as SGHRS and CDR2 as YFSETQ. CDR3 loop: CASSLAAGHYEQYF. The CDR3 nucleotides read TGCGCCAGCAGCTTGGCAGCGGGACACTACGAGCAGTACTTC.

CDR3 sequence reads: CASGRGWDTQYF. CDR3 DNA sequence: TGTGCCAGCGGAAGGGGTTGGGATACGCAGTATTTT. J is TRBJ2-3 and V is TRBV2; D may be TRBD1 (5 bases). In germline, CDR1 is SNHLY, CDR2 FYNNEI. CDR3 length: 12 amino acids. V shed 8 bases and J shed 6 bases, with 12 bases lying between them.

This clone was seen more than once but under ten times. The chain joins TRBV5-4 to TRBJ1-2; a possible D gene is TRBD1 (6 bases). Germline CDR1 and CDR2: SGHNT and YYREEE (reference sequence). The CDR3 length is 11 residues. Between the trimmed V and J ends, which lost 4 bases and 7 bases, there was a span of 8 bases. CDR3 protein: CASSNRVGYTF. In DNA, the CDR3 is TGTGCCAGCAGCAACAGGGTTGGCTACACCTTC.

The J gene is TRBJ2-1, the V gene TRBV5-1; D is unclear. The CDR3 covers 16 residues. Germline V gene data show CDR1 as SGHRS and CDR2 as YFSETQ. V dropped 0 bases and J dropped 2 bases, with 12 bases sitting between them. CDR3 in amino acids: CASSLARPETYNEQFF. The CDR3 DNA reads as TGCGCCAGCAGCTTGGCCCGGCCGGAGACCTACAATGAGCAGTTCTTC.

The chain carries TRBV19 and TRBJ1-5, with unresolved D. Germline CDR1 is LNHDA and CDR2 is SQIVND (reference sequence). Trimming removed 10 bases from V and 2 bases from J, with 12 bases in between. This CDR3 region has 13 residues. CDR3 region: CATSPGGNQPQHF. DNA of the CDR3: TGTGCCACCTCCCCCGGGGGCAATCAGCCCCAGCATTTT.

CDR3 loop: CASSSGTGDAYEQYF. The CDR3 nucleotides are TGTGCCAGCAGCTCCGGGACAGGGGACGCCTACGAGCAGTACTTC. This chain connects TRBV5-5 to TRBJ2-7, with TRBD1 matching over 10 bases. This CDR3 comprises 15 residues. Germline V lookup: CDR1 SGHKS, CDR2 YYEKEE (reference sequence). The junction had 5 bases not matched to a gene; V was cut back by 3 bases and J by 2 bases.

The chain joins TRBV6-7 to TRBJ2-7; TRBD1 matches at 9 bases. TRBV6-7 is sorted into the ORF group, with uncertain function. The CDR3 length is 18 residues. V was pared by 2 bases and J by 0 bases, with 11 bases of the junction left unmatched. CDR3 sequence (DNA): TGTGCCAGCAGTTACCCGCCCCCAGGGACAGGGAACTCCTACGAGCAGTACTTC. Amino acid sequence: CASSYPPPGTGNSYEQYF.

The V gene is TRBV7-2, the J gene TRBJ2-5; 9 positions agree with TRBD1. The CDR3 consists of 17 residues. V lost 1 base to trimming and J lost 4 bases; unmatched junction nucleotides: 10. Germline CDR1 is SGHTA and CDR2 is FQGNSA. CDR3 DNA: TGTGCCAGCAGCTTAGGACTGACAGGGGGGCGGTCAGAGACCCAGTACTTC. Protein product: CASSLGLTGGRSETQYF.

J is TRBJ2-2 and V is TRBV7-2; no firm D call. Germline-derived CDR1 and CDR2 are SGHTA and FQGNSA. Trimming removed 8 bases at V and 5 bases at J, with 15 bases between. The CDR3 loop spans 14 amino acids. CDR3 residues: CASEVVSRTGELFF. The CDR3 nucleotides read TGTGCCAGCGAGGTAGTTTCTCGGACCGGGGAGCTGTTTTTT.

This chain connects TRBV18 to TRBJ2-3, with 11 bases lining up with TRBD2. Per germline, CDR1 KGHSH and CDR2 LQKENI. Unmatched junction bases numbered 7, after V lost 2 bases and J lost 3 bases. This CDR3 has 17 amino acids. The CDR3 region is CASSPVLLAGATDTQYF. The CDR3 DNA follows: TGTGCCAGCTCACCAGTGTTACTAGCGGGAGCAACAGATACGCAGTATTTT.

The rearrangement links TRBV19 to TRBJ2-7; 8 nucleotides align to TRBD2. The CDR3 has 14 amino acids. After removal of 3 bases from V and 2 bases from J, the junction contained 3 bases not matched to a gene. Germline loops: CDR1 LNHDA, CDR2 SQIVND (reference sequence). CDR3 in DNA: TGTGCCAGTAGTATGTCAGCGGGGGCCTACGAGCAGTACTTC. Residues: CASSMSAGAYEQYF. Supplemented by reference TRBV19 and TRBJ2-7, the full variable domain reads DGGITQSPKYLFRKEGQNVTLSCEQNLNHDAMYWYRQDPGQGLRLIYYSQIVNDFQKGDIAEGYSVSREKKESFPLTVTSAQKNPTAFYLCASSMSAGAYEQYFGPGTRLTVT.

The chain links TRBV10-1 to TRBJ2-1; D uncertain. The CDR3 length is 14 residues. V lost 5 bases to trimming and J lost 0 bases, with 8 bases between them. The V gene's germline CDR1 is WNHNN and CDR2 SYGVQD (reference sequence). Here the CDR3 reads CASSSPSSYNEQFF. The CDR3 DNA reads TGCGCCAGCAGTTCGCCCAGCTCCTACAATGAGCAGTTCTTC.

The chain combines TRBV30 with TRBJ1-2; D unclear. Germline assignment: CDR1 GTSNPN and CDR2 SVGIG (reference sequence). This CDR3 is built from 13 residues. The ends were cut back, 5 bases at V and 0 bases at J, with 10 bases in the middle. The CDR3 loop is CAWDETANYGYTF. DNA of the CDR3: TGTGCCTGGGATGAGACGGCTAACTATGGCTACACCTTC. Full variable domain (outside the CDR3, taken from reference TRBV30 and TRBJ1-2): SQTIHQWPATLVQPVGSPLSLECTVEGTSNPNLYWYRQAAGRGLQLLFYSVGIGQISSEVPQNLSASRPQDRQFILSSKKLLLSDSGFYLCAWDETANYGYTFGSGTRLTVV.

The chain has TRBV6-5 and TRBJ1-6; 7 nucleotides match TRBD1. Germline assignment: CDR1 MNHEY and CDR2 SVGAGI. The J segment lost 4 bases and the V segment lost 7 bases, leaving 4 bases of the junction unmatched. This CDR3 has 14 amino acids. The CDR3 sequence is CASKPGQYNSPLHF. The CDR3 bases are TGTGCCAGCAAGCCGGGACAGTATAATTCACCCCTCCACTTT.

This chain connects TRBV28 to TRBJ2-7; no clear D gene. Trimming pared 3 bases from V and 6 bases from J, leaving 18 bases between. The V gene's germline CDR1 is MDHEN and CDR2 SYDVKM. This CDR3 spans 15 amino acids. CDR3 amino acids: CASSLAGRSGPEQYF. CDR3 DNA: TGTGCCAGCAGTTTGGCCGGCCGCTCAGGTCCCGAGCAGTACTTC.

This clone showed up just once. V and J are TRBV6-5 and TRBJ2-7; D gene ambiguous. Germline V gene sequence: CDR1 MNHEY, CDR2 SVGAGI. V lost 4 bases and J lost 5, with 6 bases in between. This CDR3 region has 11 residues. Here the CDR3 reads CASSSAHEQYF. The CDR3, as DNA: TGTGCCAGCAGTTCAGCCCACGAGCAGTACTTC.

The chain couples TRBV6-5 to TRBJ1-1, with TRBD1 matching 11 bases. Per germline, CDR1 MNHEY and CDR2 SVGAGI. The V and J ends lost 6 bases and 11 bases, in that order; junction bases with no gene match: 8. CDR3 length: 13 amino acids. The CDR3 DNA reads as TGTGCCAGCAGCCAGGACAGGGGGCGGCATGCTTTCTTT. It yields the protein CASSQDRGRHAFF.

J is TRBJ2-5 and V is TRBV30; TRBD2 agrees at 16 bases. CDR1 is GTSNPN and CDR2 is SVGIG in the germline V gene (reference sequence). V shed 2 bases, J shed 5 bases, and the junction held 5 bases outside the gene matches. This CDR3 is 16 amino acids long. CDR3 DNA: TGTGCCTGGAGTTTGGGACTAGCGGGAGGGGGCGAGACCCAGTACTTC. Protein: CAWSLGLAGGGETQYF.